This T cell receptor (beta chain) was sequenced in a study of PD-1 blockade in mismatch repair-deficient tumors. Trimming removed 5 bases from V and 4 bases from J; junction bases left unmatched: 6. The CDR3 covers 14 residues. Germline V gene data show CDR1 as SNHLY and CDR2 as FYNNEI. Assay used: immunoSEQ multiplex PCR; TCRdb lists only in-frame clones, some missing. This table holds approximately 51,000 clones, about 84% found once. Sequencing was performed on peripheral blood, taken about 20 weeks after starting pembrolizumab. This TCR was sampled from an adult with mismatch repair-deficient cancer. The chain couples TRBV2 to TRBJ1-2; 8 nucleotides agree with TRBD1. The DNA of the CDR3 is TGTGCCAGCAGTACCCGGACAGGGACCTATGGCTACACCTTC. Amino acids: CASSTRTGTYGYTF. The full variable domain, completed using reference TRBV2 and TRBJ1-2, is EPEVTQTPSHQVTQMGQEVILRCVPISNHLYFYWYRQILGQKVEFLVSFYNNEISEKSEIFDDQFSVERPDGSNFTLKIRSTKLEDSAMYFCASSTRTGTYGYTFGSGTRLTVV.